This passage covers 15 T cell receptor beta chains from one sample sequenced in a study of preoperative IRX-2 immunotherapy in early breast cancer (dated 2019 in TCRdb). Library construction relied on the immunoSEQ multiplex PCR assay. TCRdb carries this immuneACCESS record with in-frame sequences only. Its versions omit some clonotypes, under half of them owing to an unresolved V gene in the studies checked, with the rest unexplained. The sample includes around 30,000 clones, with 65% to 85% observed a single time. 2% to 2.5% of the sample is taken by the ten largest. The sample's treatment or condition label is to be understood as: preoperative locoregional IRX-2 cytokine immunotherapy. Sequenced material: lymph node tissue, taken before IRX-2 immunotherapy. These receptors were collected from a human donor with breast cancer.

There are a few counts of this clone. The CDR3 nucleotides are TGTGCCAGCAGGACAGGGACAACTGAAGCTTTCTTT. It specifies CASRTGTTEAFF. The rearrangement joins TRBV28 to TRBJ1-1; 7 bases are shared with TRBD1. This CDR3 contains 12 residues. The germline CDR1 and CDR2 sequences are MDHEN and SYDVKM. V shed 6 bases, J shed 5 bases, and the junction held 3 bases outside the gene matches. Looking up the rest from reference TRBV28 and TRBJ1-1 gives the full variable domain: DVKVTQSSRYLVKRTGEKVFLECVQDMDHENMFWYRQDPGLGLRLIYFSYDVKMKEKGDIPEGYSVSREKKERFSLILESASTNQTSMYLCASRTGTTEAFFGQGTRLTVV.

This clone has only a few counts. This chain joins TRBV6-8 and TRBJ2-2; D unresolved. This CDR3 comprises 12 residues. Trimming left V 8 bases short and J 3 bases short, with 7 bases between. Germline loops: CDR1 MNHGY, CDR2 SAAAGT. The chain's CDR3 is CASGSYTGELFF. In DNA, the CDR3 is TGTGCCAGCGGCAGTTACACCGGGGAGCTGTTTTTT.

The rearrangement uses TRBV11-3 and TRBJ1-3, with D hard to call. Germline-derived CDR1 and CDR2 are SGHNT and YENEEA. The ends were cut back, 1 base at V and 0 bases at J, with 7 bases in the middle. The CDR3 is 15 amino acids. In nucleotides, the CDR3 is TGTGCCAGCAGCTTAGTACCGAGCTCTGGAAACACCATATATTTT. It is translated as CASSLVPSSGNTIYF.

The DNA of the CDR3 is TGTGCCAGTAGTTCAAGGACAGCGGGGACTAATGAAAAACTGTTTTTT. This codes for CASSSRTAGTNEKLFF. The rearrangement joins TRBV19 to TRBJ1-4, with a weak D call TRBD1 (6 bases). V lost 5 bases, J lost 2 bases, and 15 bases lay in between. The germline V gene encodes CDR1 LNHDA and CDR2 SQIVND (reference sequence). The CDR3 runs to 16 residues.

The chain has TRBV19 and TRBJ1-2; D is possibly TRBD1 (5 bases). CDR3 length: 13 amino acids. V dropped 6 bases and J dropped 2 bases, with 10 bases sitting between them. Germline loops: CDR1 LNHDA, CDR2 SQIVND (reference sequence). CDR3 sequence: CASRRGRNYGYTF. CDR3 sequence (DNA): TGTGCCAGTAGGCGGGGACGGAACTATGGCTACACCTTC.

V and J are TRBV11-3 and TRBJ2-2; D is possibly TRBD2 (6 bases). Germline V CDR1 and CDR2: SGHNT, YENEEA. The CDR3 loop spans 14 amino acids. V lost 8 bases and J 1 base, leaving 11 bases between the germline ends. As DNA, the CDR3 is TGTGCCAGCGCGGGGAAAATGAACACCGGGGAGCTGTTTTTT. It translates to CASAGKMNTGELFF.

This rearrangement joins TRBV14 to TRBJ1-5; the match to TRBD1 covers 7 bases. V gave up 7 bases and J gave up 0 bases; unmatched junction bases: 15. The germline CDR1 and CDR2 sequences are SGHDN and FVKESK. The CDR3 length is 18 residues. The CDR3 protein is CASTSETGQVYSNQPQHF. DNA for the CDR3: TGTGCCAGCACTTCCGAGACAGGGCAGGTTTATAGCAATCAGCCCCAGCATTTT. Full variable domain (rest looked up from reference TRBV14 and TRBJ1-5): EAGVTQFPSHSVIEKGQTVTLRCDPISGHDNLYWYRRVMGKEIKFLLHFVKESKQDESGMPNNRFLAERTGGTYSTLKVQPAELEDSGVYFCASTSETGQVYSNQPQHFGDGTRLSIL.

The CDR3 region has the DNA TGTGCCAGCAGCCGGGACTATGGAGGGGACTACGAGCAGTACTTC. As protein: CASSRDYGGDYEQYF. The V and J genes are TRBV11-3 and TRBJ2-7, with 7 bases lining up with TRBD2. V lost 5 bases, J lost 3 bases, and 10 bases stayed unmatched. CDR1 and CDR2 (germline): SGHNT, YENEEA. This CDR3 comprises 15 residues. The variable domain in full, completed from reference TRBV11-3 and TRBJ2-7, reads EAGVVQSPRYKIIEKKQPVAFWCNPISGHNTLYWYLQNLGQGPELLIRYENEEAVDDSQLPKDRFSAERLKGVDSTLKIQPAELGDSAVYLCASSRDYGGDYEQYFGPGTRLTVT.

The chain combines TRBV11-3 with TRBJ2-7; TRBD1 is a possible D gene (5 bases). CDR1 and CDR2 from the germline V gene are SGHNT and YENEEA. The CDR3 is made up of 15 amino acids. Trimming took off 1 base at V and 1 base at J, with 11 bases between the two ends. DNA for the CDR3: TGTGCCAGCAGCTTAGGGCCAGGGCCTTCCTACGAGCAGTACTTC. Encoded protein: CASSLGPGPSYEQYF.

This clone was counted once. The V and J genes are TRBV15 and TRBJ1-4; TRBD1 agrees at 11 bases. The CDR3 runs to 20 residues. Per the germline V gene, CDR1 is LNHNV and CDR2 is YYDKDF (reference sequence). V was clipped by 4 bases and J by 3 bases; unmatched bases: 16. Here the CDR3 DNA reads TGTGCCACCAGCATCGCATTAACAGTTGGGACAGGGGGACCTAATGAAAAACTGTTTTTT. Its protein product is CATSIALTVGTGGPNEKLFF.

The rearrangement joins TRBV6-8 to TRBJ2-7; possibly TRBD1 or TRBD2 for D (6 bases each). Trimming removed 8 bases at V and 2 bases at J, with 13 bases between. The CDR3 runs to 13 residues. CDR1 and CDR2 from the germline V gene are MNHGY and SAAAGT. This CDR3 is CASQEGHPYEQYF. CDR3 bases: TGTGCCAGCCAGGAGGGACATCCCTACGAGCAGTACTTC.

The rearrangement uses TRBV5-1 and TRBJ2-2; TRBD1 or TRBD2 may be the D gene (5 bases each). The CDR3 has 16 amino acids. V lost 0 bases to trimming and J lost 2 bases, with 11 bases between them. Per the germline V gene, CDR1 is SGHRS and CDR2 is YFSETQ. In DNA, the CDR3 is TGCGCCAGCAGCTTGGAAAGTGGGGGAAACACCGGGGAGCTGTTTTTT. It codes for CASSLESGGNTGELFF.

This CDR3 is CASSLGDKGSYGYTF. The CDR3, as DNA: TGCGCCAGCAGCTTAGGGGACAAGGGCAGCTATGGCTACACCTTC. This chain links TRBV5-1 with TRBJ1-2; weak D call: TRBD1 (6 bases). Germline lookup yields CDR1 SGHRS and CDR2 YFSETQ. Between the trimmed V and J ends, which lost 2 bases and 4 bases, there was a span of 15 bases. The CDR3 runs to 15 residues.

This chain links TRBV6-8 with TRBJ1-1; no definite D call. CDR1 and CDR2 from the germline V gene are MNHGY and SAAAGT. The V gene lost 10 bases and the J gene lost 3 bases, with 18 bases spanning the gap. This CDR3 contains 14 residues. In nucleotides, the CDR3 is TGTGCCACCACACCTGTGGCAGCGTACACTGAAGCTTTCTTT. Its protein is CATTPVAAYTEAFF.

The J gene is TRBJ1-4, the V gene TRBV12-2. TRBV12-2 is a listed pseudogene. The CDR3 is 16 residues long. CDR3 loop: CASRLARVLEGEKLFF. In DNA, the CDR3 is TGTGCAAGTCGCTTAGCGCGTGTCCTGGAGGGTGAAAAACTGTTTTTT.